Following are 29 T cell receptor beta chains from one sample sequenced in a study of a mutant IDH1 vaccine in newly diagnosed glioma. Time point defined: week 47, end of study. The vaccine gave 300 ug of a 20-mer mutant IDH1 peptide subcutaneously per dose. Profiled with immunoSEQ multiplex PCR; TCRdb holds only in-frame clones, not every one. The table lists tens of thousands of clones, over 70% of them singletons. The antigens for these receptors are not known. This material consisted of PBMCs, taken from a glioma patient whose treatment included an IDH1 peptide vaccine. These receptors all stem from a man in his fifties or sixties with glioma.

The chain is built from TRBV10-2 and TRBJ2-7, with D possibly being TRBD2 (5 bases). Germline CDR1 WSHSY, CDR2 SAAADI. The germline V and J ends were trimmed by 6 bases and 7 bases, with 22 bases remaining between them. The CDR3 consists of 15 residues. CDR3 sequence reads: CASRVQAGPTGEQYF. The CDR3, as DNA: TGCGCCAGCAGAGTTCAGGCGGGCCCGACGGGAGAGCAGTACTTC.

This rearrangement joins TRBV7-2 to TRBJ1-5, with D possibly being TRBD1 (5 bases). The V gene lost 4 bases and the J gene lost 6 bases, with 13 bases spanning the gap. This CDR3 is 14 amino acids long. Germline V gene lookup returns CDR1 SGHTA and CDR2 FQGNSA. CDR3 DNA sequence: TGTGCCAGCAGCTCAGACAGCACTTCTCAGCCCCAGCATTTT. The encoded protein is CASSSDSTSQPQHF.

The rearrangement links TRBV15 to TRBJ1-3; a weak D match, TRBD1 (5 bases). Deletions cut 0 bases from V and 3 bases from J, with 9 bases between. This CDR3 has 15 amino acids. From germline, CDR1 is LNHNV and CDR2 YYDKDF (reference sequence). CDR3 sequence: CATSRDAGFGNTIYF. Written as DNA, the CDR3 is TGTGCCACCAGCAGAGATGCAGGGTTTGGAAACACCATATATTTT.

The table lists this clone with a count of one. The chain uses TRBV30 and TRBJ2-1; D possibly matches TRBD1 or TRBD2 (6 bases each). This CDR3 is built from 20 residues. Germline V gene lookup returns CDR1 GTSNPN and CDR2 SVGIG (reference sequence). Trimming pared 3 bases from V and 3 bases from J, leaving 30 bases between. The CDR3 sequence: CAWRKDPRTHRGGYYNEQFF. The CDR3 coding sequence is TGTGCCTGGAGGAAAGATCCCAGGACACATAGAGGGGGGTACTACAATGAGCAGTTCTTC.

This chain joins TRBV5-6 and TRBJ1-2; 8 bases line up with TRBD1. The CDR3 runs to 17 residues. Germline CDR1 SGHDT, CDR2 YYEEEE. Trimming removed 6 bases from V and 2 bases from J; junction bases left unmatched: 15. CDR3 nucleotide sequence: TGTGCCAGCACTATGACTTTGACAGGGGCTAGAAACTATGGCTACACCTTC. Protein product: CASTMTLTGARNYGYTF.

The chain combines TRBV12-5 with TRBJ2-2; tentatively, D is TRBD2 (7 bases). V gave up 7 bases and J gave up 0 bases, with 9 bases separating them. The germline gives CDR1 LGHNT, CDR2 FRNRAP. The CDR3 consists of 14 residues. CDR3 nucleotides: TGTGCTAGTGCGGGGGGCCCGAACACCGGGGAGCTGTTTTTT. Translation: CASAGGPNTGELFF.

There are a few counts of this clone. The chain joins TRBV7-9 to TRBJ2-7; 8 positions match TRBD1. Germline loops: CDR1 SEHNR, CDR2 FQNEAQ (reference sequence). The ends lost 5 bases at V and 12 bases at J; junction bases unmatched: 9. The CDR3 has 12 amino acids. DNA for the CDR3: TGTGCCAGCAGCCCCCCGGGACAGGAGGCGTACTTC. Amino acid sequence: CASSPPGQEAYF.

In this sample, this clone turned up a few times. V usage is TRBV7-9 and J usage is TRBJ1-1, with a weak D call TRBD1 (5 bases). Germline-derived CDR1 and CDR2 are SEHNR and FQNEAQ (reference sequence). Trimming took 2 bases from V and 1 from J, leaving 8 bases between them. There are 14 residues in the CDR3. The CDR3 here is CASSLQGRNTEAFF. Written as DNA, the CDR3 is TGTGCCAGCAGCTTACAGGGTCGGAACACTGAAGCTTTCTTT.

This chain joins TRBV19 and TRBJ1-3; D is uncertain. CDR1 and CDR2 (germline): LNHDA, SQIVND (reference sequence). Trimming removed 7 bases from V and 0 bases from J, with 10 bases in between. The CDR3 has 14 residues. CDR3 coding DNA: TGTGCCAGTATGATCCCGAGCTCTGGAAACACCATATATTTT. It translates to CASMIPSSGNTIYF.

This clone was seen a single time. This chain links TRBV9 with TRBJ1-3, with D possibly TRBD1 on 5 matching bases. This CDR3 has 16 amino acids. V dropped 0 bases and J dropped 0 bases, with 10 bases sitting between them. CDR1 and CDR2 from the germline V gene are SGDLS and YYNGEE. The CDR3, as DNA: TGTGCCAGCAGCGTAGAAGGGACGCCCTCTGGAAACACCATATATTTT. This encodes CASSVEGTPSGNTIYF.

The chain recombines TRBV7-2 with TRBJ2-3; D may correspond to TRBD1 or TRBD2 (5 bases each). The CDR3 is made up of 17 amino acids. Germline V gene data show CDR1 as SGHTA and CDR2 as FQGNSA. V lost 6 bases and J lost 2, with 21 bases in between. In DNA, the CDR3 is TGTGCCAGCAGTTGGGACGGTAGGGTCGGGGCCACAGATACGCAGTATTTT. This gives the protein CASSWDGRVGATDTQYF.

The chain carries TRBV4-1 and TRBJ2-5; a possible D gene is TRBD1 (6 bases). CDR3 length equals 17 residues. V lost 0 bases and J 1 base, leaving 15 bases between the germline ends. Germline CDR1 and CDR2: MGHRA and YSYEKL. CDR3 protein: CASSQDTLEGGQETQYF. DNA for the CDR3: TGCGCCAGCAGCCAAGATACCCTCGAAGGGGGCCAAGAGACCCAGTACTTC.

This clone was counted between two and nine times. This sequence joins TRBV7-3 and TRBJ1-1; D perhaps matches TRBD1 (6 bases). Germline V gives CDR1 SGHTA, CDR2 FQGTGA. This CDR3 region has 13 residues. With 1 base removed from V and 9 bases from J, the gap between germline ends came to 12 bases. The CDR3 nucleotides are TGTGCCAGCAGCTTAAGTGAACAGGGCCAAGCTTTCTTT. Amino acids: CASSLSEQGQAFF.

This clone was found once. CDR3 loop: CASSLFGRRSNQPQHF. CDR3 nucleotide sequence: TGTGCCAGCAGCTTATTCGGCCGACGAAGCAATCAGCCCCAGCATTTT. The chain recombines TRBV7-8 with TRBJ1-5; D is ambiguous. Deletions cut 2 bases from V and 1 base from J, with 12 bases between. This CDR3 has 16 amino acids. From germline, CDR1 is SGHVS and CDR2 FQNEAQ. Drawing the rest from reference TRBV7-8 and TRBJ1-5, the complete variable domain is GAGVSQSPRYKVAKRGQDVALRCDPISGHVSLFWYQQALGQGPEFLTYFQNEAQLDKSGLPSDRFFAERPEGSVSTLKIQRTQQEDSAVYLCASSLFGRRSNQPQHFGDGTRLSIL.

V gene TRBV6-4 combines with J gene TRBJ2-3, with D unresolved. The CDR3 spans 14 residues. The germline V and J ends were trimmed by 3 bases and 0 bases, with 7 bases remaining between them. Germline V lookup: CDR1 MRHNA, CDR2 SNTAGT. CDR3 loop: CASSESISTDTQYF. The DNA for the CDR3 is TGTGCCAGCAGTGAGAGTATCAGCACAGATACGCAGTATTTT.

Here the CDR3 reads CAGDKGEKLFF. The CDR3 coding sequence is TGTGCGGGGGATAAGGGAGAAAAACTGTTTTTT. The rearrangement joins TRBV30 to TRBJ1-4; maybe TRBD1 (5 bases). This CDR3 has 11 residues. Germline V CDR1 and CDR2: GTSNPN, SVGIG (reference sequence).

The V call is TRBV5-4, the J call TRBJ2-7, with no clear D. V gave up 4 bases and J gave up 0 bases, with 8 bases separating them. CDR3 length: 13 residues. Germline V gene lookup returns CDR1 SGHNT and CDR2 YYREEE (reference sequence). CDR3 amino acids: CASSPDGSYEQYF. CDR3 bases: TGTGCCAGCAGCCCGGACGGCTCCTACGAGCAGTACTTC.

The chain uses TRBV10-3 and TRBJ1-2; 10 bases agree with TRBD1. There are 17 residues in the CDR3. Unmatched junction bases numbered 15, after V lost 4 bases and J lost 7 bases. The V gene's germline CDR1 is ENHRY and CDR2 SYGVKD. The CDR3 DNA sequence: TGTGCCATCAGTGCATTGGGACAGGGGAGTTGGTTGACTGGCTACACCTTC. Translation gives CAISALGQGSWLTGYTF.

V is TRBV6-1 and J is TRBJ1-4; no clear D. This CDR3 region has 15 residues. With 2 bases removed from V and 0 bases from J, the gap between germline ends came to 7 bases. Germline CDR1 reads MNHNS; CDR2 reads SASEGT. The chain's CDR3 is CASSESGATNEKLFF. The CDR3 DNA is TGTGCCAGCAGTGAATCTGGAGCAACTAATGAAAAACTGTTTTTT.

The chain employs TRBV25-1 and TRBJ1-4; weak D call: TRBD1 (5 bases). This CDR3 comprises 18 residues. Germline values: CDR1 MGHDK, CDR2 SYGVNS. V lost 4 bases and J lost 1, with 19 bases in between. The chain's CDR3 is CASSGGRSHPGTNEKLFF. The CDR3 nucleotides read TGTGCCAGCAGTGGGGGACGGAGCCATCCGGGAACTAATGAAAAACTGTTTTTT.

The rearrangement joins TRBV4-1 to TRBJ1-5; D remains ambiguous. The CDR3 contains 16 residues. CDR1 and CDR2 from the germline V gene are MGHRA and YSYEKL. Trimming pared 0 bases from V and 3 bases from J, leaving 12 bases between. The CDR3 is CASSQDQSPSNQPQHF. The CDR3 DNA reads TGCGCCAGCAGCCAAGATCAAAGCCCCTCCAATCAGCCCCAGCATTTT.

The chain has TRBV29-1 and TRBJ2-2, with 7 bases that match TRBD1. CDR3 length equals 12 residues. The junction had 3 bases not matched to a gene; V was cut back by 5 bases and J by 6 bases. Per germline, CDR1 SQVTM and CDR2 ANQGSEA. In DNA, the CDR3 is TGCAGCGTTTTGACAGGGTCCGGGGAGCTGTTTTTT. This sequence encodes CSVLTGSGELFF.

The V and J genes are TRBV7-9 and TRBJ1-2; TRBD1 agrees at 8 bases. The CDR3 sequence is 14 residues long. V gave up 7 bases and J gave up 2 bases; unmatched junction bases: 6. Germline V gives CDR1 SEHNR, CDR2 FQNEAQ (reference sequence). CDR3 region: CASNSGGSNYGYTF. DNA for the CDR3: TGTGCCAGCAACTCAGGGGGCTCCAACTATGGCTACACCTTC.

The chain has TRBV9 and TRBJ1-5, with D possibly being TRBD1 (5 bases). Germline V gene lookup returns CDR1 SGDLS and CDR2 YYNGEE. This CDR3 is built from 14 residues. Trimming left V 0 bases short and J 7 bases short, with 11 bases between. The CDR3 DNA reads TGTGCCAGCAGCGTAGATGGGGCAGGACAGCCCCAGCATTTT. Encoded protein: CASSVDGAGQPQHF.

V is TRBV2 and J is TRBJ1-2, with no clear D. The V and J ends lost 6 bases and 8 bases respectively, with 19 bases between them. This CDR3 region has 14 residues. The germline gives CDR1 SNHLY, CDR2 FYNNEI. The CDR3 DNA reads as TGTGCCAGCAGGGCCGGGCCCCAACCTTCAGGCTACACCTTC. Its protein product is CASRAGPQPSGYTF.

This clone was counted once. The chain joins TRBV4-1 to TRBJ2-7; D unclear. This CDR3 comprises 14 residues. Germline lookup yields CDR1 MGHRA and CDR2 YSYEKL. V dropped 0 bases and J dropped 4 bases, with 10 bases sitting between them. The CDR3 nucleotides read TGCGCCAGCAGCCAAGAAGGCACCCGATACGAGCAGTACTTC. Protein product: CASSQEGTRYEQYF.

The chain combines TRBV14 with TRBJ1-1; D is unclear. The CDR3 length is 13 residues. Trimming pared 1 base from V and 1 base from J, leaving 4 bases between. Germline V CDR1 and CDR2: SGHDN, FVKESK. CDR3 nucleotide sequence: TGTGCCAGCAGCCAAGGGAGGAACACTGAAGCTTTCTTT. This sequence encodes CASSQGRNTEAFF.

The chain recombines TRBV7-9 with TRBJ2-7, with D possibly being TRBD2 (5 bases). Germline CDR1 SEHNR, CDR2 FQNEAQ (reference sequence). The germline V and J ends were trimmed by 6 bases and 0 bases, with 18 bases remaining between them. The CDR3 length is 16 residues. DNA for the CDR3: TGTGCCAGCAGGGCTCTAGCTTCGGAAAGCTCCTACGAGCAGTACTTC. Protein: CASRALASESSYEQYF.

The chain links TRBV2 to TRBJ1-4, with D perhaps matching TRBD1 (5 bases). V lost 5 bases to trimming and J lost 0 bases, with 13 bases between them. Germline CDR1 is SNHLY and CDR2 is FYNNEI. The CDR3 length is 16 residues. The chain's CDR3 is CASSLPQGSTNEKLFF. The CDR3 DNA reads as TGTGCCAGCAGTTTACCGCAGGGTTCAACTAATGAAAAACTGTTTTTT.